Below are 20 T cell receptor beta chains sequenced from a single sample in a study of human T cells and chemical hapten exposure. MiXCR, run by TCRdb on the RACE reads, gives a single entry per CDR3 protein. This table has about 51,000 distinct CDR3 sequences, about 9% appearing once. Stated time point: pre-sensitization, week 0. The treatment denotes: therapeutic diphenylcyclopropenone sensitization with weekly scalp DPC. Sequences were derived from whole blood, sampled in connection with sensitization to the hapten diphenylcyclopropenone (DPC). All receptors derive from a woman in her 40s with alopecia areata. Some clones in this sample may be carry-over from other donors' samples.

This clonotype was picked up many times. The chain is built from TRBV7-6 and TRBJ2-1, with D unresolved. The germline V gene has CDR1 SGHVS and CDR2 FNYEAQ. V dropped 1 base and J dropped 8 bases, with 12 bases sitting between them. The CDR3 is 14 residues long. The CDR3 DNA sequence: TGTGCCAGCAGCTTAGATGGGTCCCCGGATGAGCAGTTCTTC. This codes for CASSLDGSPDEQFF.

This clonotype appeared many times. The J gene is TRBJ2-7, the V gene TRBV7-6; D is unresolved. The CDR3 loop spans 12 amino acids. Trimming pared 1 base from V and 3 bases from J, leaving 4 bases between. Germline CDR1 reads SGHVS; CDR2 reads FNYEAQ. In nucleotides, the CDR3 is TGTGCCAGCAGCTTAGGAAGCTACGAGCAGTACTTC. Translating it yields CASSLGSYEQYF.

The genes are TRBV20-1 and TRBJ1-5; TRBD1 is a possible D gene (6 bases). This CDR3 region has 14 residues. Germline CDR1 DFQATT, CDR2 SNEGSKA (reference sequence). V lost 6 bases and J lost 0, with 12 bases in between. CDR3 sequence (DNA): TGCAGTGCGGCTAAACAGGGTAGCAATCAGCCCCAGCATTTT. Translation: CSAAKQGSNQPQHF.

This clonotype was seen a few times. The genes are TRBV3-1 and TRBJ2-2; tentative D call: TRBD2 (5 bases). V was trimmed by 0 bases and J by 5 bases, leaving 13 bases between them. Germline-derived CDR1 and CDR2 are LGHDT and YNNKEL (reference sequence). The CDR3 is 16 amino acids. Here the CDR3 reads CASSQDADFGTGELFF. In DNA, the CDR3 is TGTGCCAGCAGCCAAGATGCGGACTTCGGAACCGGGGAGCTGTTTTTT. The complete variable domain, with remaining parts taken from reference TRBV3-1 and TRBJ2-2, reads DTAVSQTPKYLVTQMGNDKSIKCEQNLGHDTMYWYKQDSKKFLKIMFSYNNKELIINETVPNRFSPKSPDKAHLNLHINSLELGDSAVYFCASSQDADFGTGELFFGEGSRLTVL.

The chain uses TRBV13 and TRBJ1-4; maybe TRBD1 (6 bases). Trimming removed 4 bases at V and 5 bases at J, with 14 bases between. CDR1 is PRHDT and CDR2 is FYEKMQ in the germline V gene (reference sequence). The CDR3 totals 15 residues. The CDR3 DNA reads TGTGCCAGCAGCTGGCGGGGGCACAGGAATGAAAAACTGTTTTTT. Translated: CASSWRGHRNEKLFF.

This clonotype came up many times. This chain connects TRBV18 to TRBJ2-7; D may be TRBD1 (5 bases). V lost 1 base to trimming and J lost 0 bases, with 13 bases between them. CDR1 is KGHSH, CDR2 LQKENI, per germline. The length of the CDR3 is 16 residues. In nucleotides, the CDR3 is TGTGCCAGCTCACCACGGTTTGGGGCCGACTCCTACGAGCAGTACTTC. As protein: CASSPRFGADSYEQYF. The full variable domain, completed using reference TRBV18 and TRBJ2-7, is NAGVMQNPRHLVRRRGQEARLRCSPMKGHSHVYWYRQLPEEGLKFMVYLQKENIIDESGMPKERFSAEFPKEGPSILRIQQVVRGDSAAYFCASSPRFGADSYEQYFGPGTRLTVT.

This clonotype came up many times. The chain carries TRBV4-1 and TRBJ2-1, with 9 bases matching TRBD2. J was trimmed by 5 bases and V by 6 bases; bases with no gene match: 8. Germline V gives CDR1 MGHRA, CDR2 YSYEKL. CDR3 size: 15 residues. CDR3 sequence: CASRGQRGDNNEQFF. The CDR3 DNA is TGCGCCAGCAGGGGCCAGCGGGGGGATAACAATGAGCAGTTCTTC.

This clonotype occurred many times. The V gene is TRBV9, the J gene TRBJ1-3, with 8 bases identical to TRBD1. Trimming took 4 bases from V and 5 from J; bases not matched to a gene: 5. CDR1 and CDR2 from the germline V gene are SGDLS and YYNGEE. The CDR3 totals 14 residues. For the CDR3, the DNA is TGTGCCAGCAGCCCCCGGACAGGGAGAAACACCATATATTTT. Translation: CASSPRTGRNTIYF.

This clonotype was seen a handful of times. The chain uses TRBV5-8 and TRBJ2-2; a possible D gene is TRBD2 (5 bases). V dropped 4 bases and J dropped 0 bases, with 10 bases sitting between them. The CDR3 runs to 15 residues. Germline V CDR1 and CDR2: SGHTS, YDEGEE. The CDR3: CASSAGLTNTGELFF. DNA of the CDR3: TGTGCCAGCAGCGCGGGCCTTACGAACACCGGGGAGCTGTTTTTT.

This clonotype was picked up many times. The chain joins TRBV5-6 to TRBJ2-1; 7 bases line up with TRBD1. V trimming: 5 bases; J trimming: 2 bases; junction bases outside the gene matches: 4. The CDR3 is made up of 14 amino acids. Germline V gives CDR1 SGHDT, CDR2 YYEEEE. CDR3 sequence: CASSPDRAYNEQFF. As DNA, the CDR3 is TGTGCCAGCAGTCCCGACAGGGCCTACAATGAGCAGTTCTTC.

This clonotype came up many times. This rearrangement joins TRBV7-2 to TRBJ1-5, with D perhaps matching TRBD1 (6 bases). The germline CDR1 and CDR2 sequences are SGHTA and FQGNSA. The CDR3 is 16 amino acids. V gave up 3 bases and J gave up 3 bases, with 15 bases separating them. CDR3 residues: CASSLWAGVNNQPQHF. In DNA, the CDR3 is TGTGCCAGCAGCTTGTGGGCAGGGGTTAACAATCAGCCCCAGCATTTT.

This clonotype appeared a few times. The rearrangement uses TRBV5-1 and TRBJ1-1, with a weak D call TRBD1 (5 bases). The CDR3 length is 14 residues. V lost 2 bases and J 0 bases, leaving 8 bases between the germline ends. Germline-derived CDR1 and CDR2 are SGHRS and YFSETQ. The CDR3 loop reads CASSFRGMNTEAFF. The CDR3 region has the DNA TGCGCCAGCAGCTTTAGGGGAATGAACACTGAAGCTTTCTTT.

This clonotype was recorded a few times. The rearrangement links TRBV18 to TRBJ2-7, with 12 bases fitting TRBD1. J gave up 6 bases and V 2 bases, and 8 bases lay outside the gene matches. The germline CDR1 and CDR2 sequences are KGHSH and LQKENI. This CDR3 has 16 amino acids. The CDR3 loop is CASSPGTGGGLREQYF. CDR3 nucleotide sequence: TGTGCCAGCTCACCAGGGACAGGGGGCGGCCTACGCGAGCAGTACTTC.

This chain links TRBV20-1 with TRBJ2-5, with D uncertain. Between the trimmed V and J ends, which lost 6 bases and 4 bases, there was a span of 21 bases. The V gene's germline CDR1 is DFQATT and CDR2 SNEGSKA (reference sequence). The length of the CDR3 is 15 residues. This CDR3 is CSAPIDEESVETQYF. The CDR3 bases are TGCAGTGCCCCTATAGATGAGGAATCAGTAGAGACCCAGTACTTC.

This clonotype was seen repeatedly, ten times or more. The CDR3 loop reads CASRPGTDTGELFF. In DNA form, the CDR3 reads TGTGCCAGCAGGCCGGGGACCGACACCGGGGAGCTGTTTTTT. The chain combines TRBV2 with TRBJ2-2, with D perhaps matching TRBD1 or TRBD2 (5 bases each). CDR3 length: 14 amino acids. V lost 6 bases, J lost 3 bases, and 11 bases lay in between. CDR1 is SNHLY, CDR2 FYNNEI, per germline. Complete variable domain (other parts from reference TRBV2 and TRBJ2-2): EPEVTQTPSHQVTQMGQEVILRCVPISNHLYFYWYRQILGQKVEFLVSFYNNEISEKSEIFDDQFSVERPDGSNFTLKIRSTKLEDSAMYFCASRPGTDTGELFFGEGSRLTVL.

This clonotype was observed a handful of times. This sequence joins TRBV7-2 and TRBJ2-7; 8 bases line up with TRBD2. Unmatched junction bases numbered 14, after V lost 3 bases and J lost 4 bases. CDR1 is SGHTA, CDR2 FQGNSA, per germline. CDR3 length: 17 residues. CDR3 coding DNA: TGTGCCAGCAGCTTGGGGGGCGGGGGGCCCCCGCTATACGAGCAGTACTTC. Its protein is CASSLGGGGPPLYEQYF.

This clonotype has a handful of counts. The CDR3 sequence: CASSPEVNEKLFF. The CDR3 bases are TGTGCCAGCAGCCCTGAAGTTAATGAAAAACTGTTTTTT. The rearrangement links TRBV7-6 to TRBJ1-4; D gene unclear. Germline loops: CDR1 SGHVS, CDR2 FNYEAQ. V was pared by 5 bases and J by 4 bases, with 8 bases between. The CDR3 sequence is 13 residues long.

This clonotype was counted between two and nine times. The missing conserved phenylalanine or tryptophan at the end of this CDR3 makes a read error likely. This chain joins TRBV4-3 and TRBJ2-5; no clear D. The ends were cut back, 4 bases at V and 1 base at J, with 13 bases in the middle. CDR3 length: 15 residues. Germline V gene lookup returns CDR1 LGHNA and CDR2 YSLEER. The CDR3 reads CASSLLWSSQETQYS. CDR3 DNA sequence: TGCGCCAGCAGCCTCCTTTGGAGCAGCCAAGAGACCCAGTACTCC.

This chain uses TRBV20-1 with TRBJ2-4, with 9 bases lining up with TRBD2. Looked up from germline, CDR1 is DFQATT and CDR2 is SNEGSKA (reference sequence). This CDR3 spans 14 amino acids. Losses at the gene ends were 6 bases for V and 5 bases for J; bases not matched to a gene: 8. The CDR3 protein is CSAPTSGGQNIQYF. CDR3 nucleotide sequence: TGCAGTGCACCGACTAGCGGAGGACAAAACATTCAGTACTTC.

As for this clonotype: A much larger clone differs by one base, so this may be a read error. CDR3 sequence: CASSHVRAGTTPYEQYF. The CDR3 coding sequence is TGTGCCAGCAGCCACGTACGGGCAGGGACAACCCCCTACGAGCAGTACTTC. The chain combines TRBV4-2 with TRBJ2-7; D might be TRBD1 (6 bases). The V end was cut by 3 bases, the J end by 2 bases, with 20 bases between. The CDR3 consists of 17 residues. Germline V gives CDR1 LGHNA, CDR2 YNFKEQ.